This T cell receptor beta chain was identified in a study of blood T cell repertoires in COVID-19. It was during active infection that Seattle patients were enrolled and then longitudinally followed. Germline V CDR1 and CDR2: SGDLS, YYNGEE. The CDR3 has 15 residues. V dropped 4 bases and J dropped 4 bases, with 17 bases sitting between them. Sequencing used immunoSEQ multiplex PCR; TCRdb keeps in-frame clones, though not all of them. The table records approximately 500,000 clones, roughly 87% of them present only once. The genes are TRBV9 and TRBJ2-5, with TRBD2 as a possible D gene (6 bases). The sequence came from a man aged 18-30 years with COVID-19, enrolled during active disease. Sequences were obtained from peripheral blood. The CDR3 protein is CASSTGVGGVETQYF. As DNA, the CDR3 is TGTGCCAGCAGCACGGGGGTCGGGGGAGTAGAGACCCAGTACTTC.